This record looks at one T cell receptor beta chain sequence and its context. This record comes from a study of blood T cell repertoires in COVID-19. For the study at large: Italy, Spain and the United States were the sources of the convalescent and acute COVID-19 samples. Nucleic acid was either cDNA or gDNA, and it came from T cells, B-cell-depleted T cells, or PBMCs.

Trimming left V 1 base short and J 6 bases short, with 13 bases between. CDR1 and CDR2 from the germline V gene are SGHDT and YYEEEE. The CDR3 is made up of 14 amino acids. In the study's own analysis: Cell counts per sample came from amplifying reference gene primers. Data came from immunoSEQ multiplex PCR; TCRdb stores just in-frame clones and leaves some out. V and J calls and clone size are copied from that table; D and trimming were computed from the DNA. The sample has about 160,000 clones; less than 85% are singletons. Material for sequencing was peripheral blood. This TCR came from a human donor with acute or convalescent COVID-19. The donor label of this sample is uncertain. The chain employs TRBV5-6 and TRBJ1-2; a possible D gene is TRBD1 (5 bases). The CDR3 DNA reads as TGTGCCAGCAGCTTGTTAGGGGTAGGCGATGGCTACACCTTC. Amino acid sequence: CASSLLGVGDGYTF.